One TCR beta chain is described in this entry. Its specificity is unknown. Clones were read by immunoSEQ multiplex PCR, and TCRdb kept only the in-frame ones, dropping some. The sample gives around 95,000 clones, roughly 89% of which show up once; more than 15% is in the top ten. This specimen belongs to a study of T cell responses to AZD1222 COVID-19 vaccine. Study-wide results and limits: Clonal diversity was possibly underestimated; the donors were predominantly white British and more often female.

The clonotype comes from an adult in good health. The sequenced sample was peripheral blood, obtained on day 0 of AZD1222 vaccination.

For the CDR3, the DNA is TGTGCCAGCAGCTTGAGTTATGGGACAGAGAATGAGCAGTTCTTC. It yields the protein CASSLSYGTENEQFF. This chain connects TRBV7-9 to TRBJ2-1, with 7 bases that match TRBD1. Trimming removed 3 bases from V and 7 bases from J; junction bases left unmatched: 9. The CDR3 is 15 amino acids. Germline CDR1 reads SEHNR; CDR2 reads FQNEAQ (reference sequence).